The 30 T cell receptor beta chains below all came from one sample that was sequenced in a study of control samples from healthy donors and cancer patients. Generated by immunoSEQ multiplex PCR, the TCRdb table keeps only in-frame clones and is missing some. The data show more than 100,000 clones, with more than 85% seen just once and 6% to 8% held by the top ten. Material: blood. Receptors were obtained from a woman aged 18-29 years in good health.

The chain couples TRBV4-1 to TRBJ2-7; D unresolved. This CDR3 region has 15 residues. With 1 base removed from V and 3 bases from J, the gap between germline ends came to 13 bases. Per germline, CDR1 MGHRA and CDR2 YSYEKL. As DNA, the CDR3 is TGCGCCAGCAGCCAAGTGCCGTCCCGCAACTACGAGCAGTACTTC. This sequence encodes CASSQVPSRNYEQYF.

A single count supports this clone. The CDR3 region is CASGSTQGGYSNQPQHF. In nucleotides, the CDR3 is TGTGCCAGCGGCTCAACCCAGGGGGGATATAGCAATCAGCCCCAGCATTTT. J is TRBJ1-5 and V is TRBV27; TRBD1 matches 7 bases. This CDR3 is built from 17 residues. V trimming: 8 bases; J trimming: 0 bases; junction bases outside the gene matches: 13. Per germline, CDR1 MNHEY and CDR2 SMNVEV (reference sequence).

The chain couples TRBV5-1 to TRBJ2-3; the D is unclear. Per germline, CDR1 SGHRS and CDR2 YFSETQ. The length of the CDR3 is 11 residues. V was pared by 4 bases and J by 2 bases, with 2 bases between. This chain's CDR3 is CASSITDTQYF. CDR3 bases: TGCGCCAGCAGCATCACAGATACGCAGTATTTT.

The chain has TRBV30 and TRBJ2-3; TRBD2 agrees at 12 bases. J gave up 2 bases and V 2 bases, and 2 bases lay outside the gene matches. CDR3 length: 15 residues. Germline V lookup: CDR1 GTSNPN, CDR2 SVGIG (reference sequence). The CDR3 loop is CAWSRLAGVTDTQYF. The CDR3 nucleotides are TGTGCCTGGAGTCGACTAGCGGGGGTCACAGATACGCAGTATTTT.

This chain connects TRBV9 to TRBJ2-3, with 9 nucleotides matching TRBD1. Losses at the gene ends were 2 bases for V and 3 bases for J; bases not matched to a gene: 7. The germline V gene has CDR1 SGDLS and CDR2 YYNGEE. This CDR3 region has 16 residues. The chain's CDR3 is CASSVEGDRATDTQYF. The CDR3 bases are TGTGCCAGCAGCGTCGAGGGGGACAGGGCGACAGATACGCAGTATTTT.

CDR3 DNA sequence: TGTGCCAGTAGTTGGGACTCCTACAATGAGCAGTTCTTC. Protein sequence: CASSWDSYNEQFF. This sequence joins TRBV19 and TRBJ2-1; D ambiguous. The CDR3 contains 13 residues. Looked up from germline, CDR1 is LNHDA and CDR2 is SQIVND (reference sequence). V dropped 5 bases and J dropped 0 bases, with 5 bases sitting between them.

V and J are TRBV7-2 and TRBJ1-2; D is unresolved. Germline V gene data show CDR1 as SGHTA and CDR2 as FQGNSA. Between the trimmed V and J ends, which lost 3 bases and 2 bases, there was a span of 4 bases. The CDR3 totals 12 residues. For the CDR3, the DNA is TGTGCCAGCAGCTTTGAGAACTATGGCTACACCTTC. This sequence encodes CASSFENYGYTF.

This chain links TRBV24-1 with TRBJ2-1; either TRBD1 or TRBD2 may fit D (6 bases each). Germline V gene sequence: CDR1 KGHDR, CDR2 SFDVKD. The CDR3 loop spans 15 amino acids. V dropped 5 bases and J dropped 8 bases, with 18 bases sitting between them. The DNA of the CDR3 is TGTGCCACCAGTGTGGGGGGCGGGGAGGTTGATGAGCAGTTCTTC. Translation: CATSVGGGEVDEQFF.

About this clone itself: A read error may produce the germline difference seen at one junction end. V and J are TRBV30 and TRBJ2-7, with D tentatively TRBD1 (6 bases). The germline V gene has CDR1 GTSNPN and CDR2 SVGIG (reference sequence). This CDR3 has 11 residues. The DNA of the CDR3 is TGTGCCTGGAGTGTGACGGGGACAATAGGCTTC. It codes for CAWSVTGTIGF.

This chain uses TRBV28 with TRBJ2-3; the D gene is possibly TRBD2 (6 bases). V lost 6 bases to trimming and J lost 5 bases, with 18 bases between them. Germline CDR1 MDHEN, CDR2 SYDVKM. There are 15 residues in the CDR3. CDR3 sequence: CASSPPGLAQDTQYF. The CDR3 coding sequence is TGTGCCAGCAGCCCACCGGGACTGGCCCAAGATACGCAGTATTTT.

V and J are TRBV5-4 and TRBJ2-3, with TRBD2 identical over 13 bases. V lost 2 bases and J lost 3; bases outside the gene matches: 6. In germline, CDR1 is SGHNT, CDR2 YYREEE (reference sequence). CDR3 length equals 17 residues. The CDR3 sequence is CASSLGGLAGKTDTQYF. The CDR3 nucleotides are TGTGCCAGCAGCTTAGGGGGACTAGCGGGGAAGACAGATACGCAGTATTTT.

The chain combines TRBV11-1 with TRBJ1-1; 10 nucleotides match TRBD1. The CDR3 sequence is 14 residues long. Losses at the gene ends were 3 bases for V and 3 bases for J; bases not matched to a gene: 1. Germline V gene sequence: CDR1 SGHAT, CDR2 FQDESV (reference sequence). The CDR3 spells CASSLGQGYTEAFF. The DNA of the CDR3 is TGTGCCAGCAGCTTGGGACAGGGGTACACTGAAGCTTTCTTT.

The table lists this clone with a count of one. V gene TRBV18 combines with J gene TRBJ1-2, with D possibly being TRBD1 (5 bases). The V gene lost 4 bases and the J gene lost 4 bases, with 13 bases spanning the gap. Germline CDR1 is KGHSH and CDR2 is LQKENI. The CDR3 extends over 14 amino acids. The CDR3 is CASSHAREGYGYTF. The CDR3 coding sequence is TGTGCCAGCTCACATGCCAGGGAAGGCTATGGCTACACCTTC.

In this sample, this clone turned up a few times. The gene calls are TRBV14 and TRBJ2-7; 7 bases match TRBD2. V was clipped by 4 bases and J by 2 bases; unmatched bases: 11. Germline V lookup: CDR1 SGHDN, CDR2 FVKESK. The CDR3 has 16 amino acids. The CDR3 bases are TGTGCCAGCAGCCCCATGGAAGGGAGGGCCACCTACGAGCAGTACTTC. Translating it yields CASSPMEGRATYEQYF.

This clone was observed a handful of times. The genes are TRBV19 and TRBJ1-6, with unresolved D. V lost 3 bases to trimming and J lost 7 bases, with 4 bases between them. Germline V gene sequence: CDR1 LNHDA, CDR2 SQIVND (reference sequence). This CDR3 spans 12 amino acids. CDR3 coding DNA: TGTGCCAGTAGTATTGGGAATTCACCCCTCCACTTT. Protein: CASSIGNSPLHF.

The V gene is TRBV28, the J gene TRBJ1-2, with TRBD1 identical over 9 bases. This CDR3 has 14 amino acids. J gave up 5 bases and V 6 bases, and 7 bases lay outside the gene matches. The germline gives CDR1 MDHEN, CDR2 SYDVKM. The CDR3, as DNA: TGTGCCAGCAGGACCCCGGGACAGGGTTATGGCTACACCTTC. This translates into CASRTPGQGYGYTF.

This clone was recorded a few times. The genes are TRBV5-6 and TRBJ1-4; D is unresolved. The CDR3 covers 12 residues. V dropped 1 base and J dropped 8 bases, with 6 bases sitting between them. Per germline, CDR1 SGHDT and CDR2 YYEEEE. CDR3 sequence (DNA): TGTGCCAGCAGCTTGTTGGCGGAAAAACTGTTTTTT. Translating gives CASSLLAEKLFF.

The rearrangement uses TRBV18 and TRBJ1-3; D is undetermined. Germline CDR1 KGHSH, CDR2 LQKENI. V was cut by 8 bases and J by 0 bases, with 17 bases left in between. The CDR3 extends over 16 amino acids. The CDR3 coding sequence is TGTGCCAGCACAATAGGAGTTGTCAACTCTGGAAACACCATATATTTT. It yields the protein CASTIGVVNSGNTIYF.

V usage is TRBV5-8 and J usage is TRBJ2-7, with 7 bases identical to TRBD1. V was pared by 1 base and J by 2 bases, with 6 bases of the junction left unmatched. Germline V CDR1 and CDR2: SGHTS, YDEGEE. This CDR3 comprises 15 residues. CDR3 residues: CASSLITGETYEQYF. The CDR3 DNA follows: TGTGCCAGCAGCTTGATTACAGGGGAGACCTACGAGCAGTACTTC.

CDR3 sequence (DNA): TGCGCCAGCAGCCAAAGAGGGAGGGGACAGGGAACCTACGAGCAGTACTTC. Translation: CASSQRGRGQGTYEQYF. V is TRBV4-1 and J is TRBJ2-7; 9 nucleotides line up with TRBD1. The V segment lost 2 bases and the J segment 2 bases; nucleotides outside the gene matches: 10. The CDR3 extends over 17 amino acids. In germline, CDR1 is MGHRA, CDR2 YSYEKL.

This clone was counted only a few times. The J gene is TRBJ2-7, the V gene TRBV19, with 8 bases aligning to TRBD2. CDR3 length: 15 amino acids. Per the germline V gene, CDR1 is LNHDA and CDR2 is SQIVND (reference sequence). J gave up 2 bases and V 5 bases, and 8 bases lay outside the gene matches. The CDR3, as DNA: TGTGCCAGTAGTCCTAGACTAGCGAAACCCTACGAGCAGTACTTC. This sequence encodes CASSPRLAKPYEQYF.

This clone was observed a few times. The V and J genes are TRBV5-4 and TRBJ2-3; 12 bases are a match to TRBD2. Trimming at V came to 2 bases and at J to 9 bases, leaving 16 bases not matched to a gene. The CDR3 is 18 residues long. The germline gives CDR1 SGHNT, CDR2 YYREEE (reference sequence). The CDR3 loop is CASSLASSSGGAVKTQYF. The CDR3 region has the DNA TGTGCCAGCAGCTTAGCCTCATCTAGCGGGGGGGCGGTGAAAACGCAGTATTTT.

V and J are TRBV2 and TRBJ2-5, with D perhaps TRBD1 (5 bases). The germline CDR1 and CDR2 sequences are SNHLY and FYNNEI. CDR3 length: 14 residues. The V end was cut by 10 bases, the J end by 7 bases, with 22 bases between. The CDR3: CATKFQGDFGTQYF. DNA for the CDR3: TGTGCCACCAAGTTTCAAGGGGATTTCGGGACCCAGTACTTC.

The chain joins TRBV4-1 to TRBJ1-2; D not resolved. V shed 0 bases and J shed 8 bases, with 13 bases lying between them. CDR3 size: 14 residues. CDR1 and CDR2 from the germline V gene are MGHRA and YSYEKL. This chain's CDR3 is CASSQEGGIDGYTF. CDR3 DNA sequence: TGCGCCAGCAGCCAAGAGGGCGGAATTGACGGCTACACCTTC.

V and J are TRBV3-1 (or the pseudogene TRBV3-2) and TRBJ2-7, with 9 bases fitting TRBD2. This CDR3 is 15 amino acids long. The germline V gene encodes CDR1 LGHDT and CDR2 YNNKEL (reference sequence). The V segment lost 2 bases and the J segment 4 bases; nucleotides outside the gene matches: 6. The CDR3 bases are TGTGCCAGCAGCCAACGTAGCGGGAGTCCGTACGAGCAGTACTTC. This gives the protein CASSQRSGSPYEQYF.

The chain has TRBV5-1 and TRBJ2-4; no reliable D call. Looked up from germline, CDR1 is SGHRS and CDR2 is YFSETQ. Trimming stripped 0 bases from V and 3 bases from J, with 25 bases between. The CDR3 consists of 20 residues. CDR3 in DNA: TGCGCCAGCAGCTTGGCCGGAATAGTACGGGCAGCTAGGGACAAAAACATTCAGTACTTC. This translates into CASSLAGIVRAARDKNIQYF. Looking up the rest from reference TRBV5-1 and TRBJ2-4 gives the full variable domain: KAGVTQTPRYLIKTRGQQVTLSCSPISGHRSVSWYQQTPGQGLQFLFEYFSETQRNKGNFPGRFSGRQFSNSRSEMNVSTLELGDSALYLCASSLAGIVRAARDKNIQYFGAGTRLSVL.

CDR3 amino acids: CASSDLVGYEQYF. The CDR3 DNA is TGTGCCAGCAGTGACTTGGTGGGTTACGAGCAGTACTTC. J is TRBJ2-7 and V is TRBV2; D gene ambiguous. Germline loops: CDR1 SNHLY, CDR2 FYNNEI. V lost 3 bases to trimming and J lost 4 bases, with 10 bases between them. The CDR3 totals 13 residues.

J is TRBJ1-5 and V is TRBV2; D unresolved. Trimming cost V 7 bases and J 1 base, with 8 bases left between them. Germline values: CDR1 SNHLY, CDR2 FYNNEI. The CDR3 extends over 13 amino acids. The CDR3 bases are TGTGCCAGCATGATGGGAAGCAATCAGCCCCAGCATTTT. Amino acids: CASMMGSNQPQHF.

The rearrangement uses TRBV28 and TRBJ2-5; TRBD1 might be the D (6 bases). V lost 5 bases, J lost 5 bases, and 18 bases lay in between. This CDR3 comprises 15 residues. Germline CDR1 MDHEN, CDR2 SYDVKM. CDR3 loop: CASSPHYRDGETQYF. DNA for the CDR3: TGTGCCAGCAGTCCGCACTACAGGGATGGGGAGACCCAGTACTTC.

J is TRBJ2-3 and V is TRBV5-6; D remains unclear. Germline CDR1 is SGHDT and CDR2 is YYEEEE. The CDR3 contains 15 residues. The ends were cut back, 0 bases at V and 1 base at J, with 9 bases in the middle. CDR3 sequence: CASSLEAEGTDTQYF. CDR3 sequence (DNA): TGTGCCAGCAGCTTGGAGGCAGAAGGCACAGATACGCAGTATTTT.